The next 15 T cell receptor beta chains were all read from a single sample in a study of T cell repertoires in aging, cancer and after chemotherapy. The template was genomic DNA from peripheral blood, not RNA. A mixed TRB-A/B primer pool amplified rearranged TRB by multiplex touch-down PCR. MiXCR, applied by TCRdb to the multiplex PCR reads, yields one record per CDR3 protein. The table lists some 2,000 distinct CDR3 sequences, approximately 19% of them singletons. The sequenced material came from blood. Source of these receptors: a human donor with a solid tumor.

This chain uses TRBV28 with TRBJ2-5; 8 nucleotides line up with TRBD2. The CDR3 runs 15 residues. V shed 5 bases and J 2 bases; nucleotides not matched to a gene: 7. Germline loops: CDR1 MDHEN, CDR2 SYDVKM. The CDR3 coding sequence is TGTGCCAGCAGTCACCAACTAGCGGAGCAAGAGACCCAGTACTTC. This encodes CASSHQLAEQETQYF. Looking up the rest from reference TRBV28 and TRBJ2-5 gives the full variable domain: DVKVTQSSRYLVKRTGEKVFLECVQDMDHENMFWYRQDPGLGLRLIYFSYDVKMKEKGDIPEGYSVSREKKERFSLILESASTNQTSMYLCASSHQLAEQETQYFGPGTRLLVL.

By sample fraction, this clonotype is large. The gene calls are TRBV19 and TRBJ1-2; 11 bases are a match to TRBD1. There are 15 residues in the CDR3. Germline V lookup: CDR1 LNHDA, CDR2 SQIVND (reference sequence). J lost 4 bases, V lost 4 bases, and 5 bases had no gene match. The CDR3 reads CASSNRDRGIYGYTF. CDR3 sequence (DNA): TGTGCCAGTAGTAACCGGGACAGGGGGATCTATGGCTACACCTTC.

The chain recombines TRBV12-3 or TRBV12-4 with TRBJ2-3; 9 bases agree with TRBD1. The V and J ends lost 6 bases and 5 bases, in that order; junction bases with no gene match: 15. The CDR3 loop spans 17 amino acids. The CDR3 here is CASSLQQGANTQDTQYF. In DNA, the CDR3 is TGTGCCAGCAGCCTACAACAGGGGGCGAATACACAAGATACGCAGTATTTT.

There are a few counts of this clonotype. V gene TRBV20-1 combines with J gene TRBJ2-7; TRBD2 matches at 14 bases. This CDR3 has 15 amino acids. Germline CDR1 and CDR2: DFQATT and SNEGSKA (reference sequence). The trim removed 3 bases at V and 4 bases at J, leaving 5 bases unmatched. DNA of the CDR3: TGCAGTGCTAGGGGGGGACTAGCGGGAGTTTACGAGCAGTACTTC. Its protein product is CSARGGLAGVYEQYF.

Judged by abundance, this clonotype is large. This chain joins TRBV11-1 and TRBJ1-2; no firm D call. The CDR3 length is 12 residues. Germline-derived CDR1 and CDR2 are SGHAT and FQDESV (reference sequence). V was trimmed by 7 bases and J by 6 bases, leaving 12 bases between them. The CDR3 coding sequence is TGTGCCAGCAACCCTCGGAGTGATGGCTACACCTTC. Encoded protein: CASNPRSDGYTF.

J is TRBJ2-1 and V is TRBV19, with TRBD2 matching over 9 bases. CDR3 length: 14 amino acids. Trimming cost V 2 bases and J 9 bases; bases outside gene matches: 5. Germline CDR1 LNHDA, CDR2 SQIVND (reference sequence). DNA for the CDR3: TGTGCCAGTAGTATATTGCGGGAGGGTAGTGAGCAGTTCTTC. It is translated as CASSILREGSEQFF.

This clonotype was counted only a few times. The V gene is TRBV27, the J gene TRBJ1-5, with 8 bases fitting TRBD1. Germline values: CDR1 MNHEY, CDR2 SMNVEV (reference sequence). V lost 6 bases, J lost 5 bases, and 3 bases stayed unmatched. This CDR3 contains 13 residues. The DNA for the CDR3 is TGTGCCAGCAGGGACAGGGTAGATCAGCCCCAGCATTTT. It specifies CASRDRVDQPQHF.

This clonotype qualifies as medium-sized. V is TRBV6-6 and J is TRBJ2-7; 7 positions agree with TRBD1. V was clipped by 4 bases and J by 0 bases; unmatched bases: 9. The germline CDR1 and CDR2 sequences are MNHNY and SVGAGI (reference sequence). The CDR3 has 16 residues. The CDR3 DNA is TGTGCCAGCAGTTTCTCCGGGACAGCTATCTCCTACGAGCAGTACTTC. This encodes CASSFSGTAISYEQYF.

This clonotype came up a few times. The V call is TRBV5-4, the J call TRBJ2-7, with 10 nucleotides matching TRBD2. Trimming removed 5 bases from V and 8 bases from J; junction bases left unmatched: 13. Per germline, CDR1 SGHNT and CDR2 YYREEE (reference sequence). CDR3 length equals 15 residues. CDR3 amino acids: CASRQELAGTTKQYF. In DNA form, the CDR3 reads TGTGCCAGCAGGCAAGAACTAGCGGGGACGACTAAGCAGTACTTC.

Remarks on this clonotype: A read error may explain this, as a much larger clone is one base away. This rearrangement joins TRBV11-1 to TRBJ1-2; D not certain. Germline V CDR1 and CDR2: SGHAT, FQDESV (reference sequence). The CDR3 is 12 amino acids. With 7 bases removed from V and 6 bases from J, the gap between germline ends came to 12 bases. The CDR3 nucleotides read TGTGCCAGCAACCCTCAGAGTGATGGCTACACCTTC. It specifies CASNPQSDGYTF. Looking up the rest from reference TRBV11-1 and TRBJ1-2 gives the full variable domain: EAEVAQSPRYKITEKSQAVAFWCDPISGHATLYWYRQILGQGPELLVQFQDESVVDDSQLPKDRFSAERLKGVDSTLKIQPAELGDSAMYLCASNPQSDGYTFGSGTRLTVV.

This clonotype was detected a few times. V is TRBV12-3 or TRBV12-4 and J is TRBJ1-5; maybe TRBD1 (5 bases). This CDR3 has 15 residues. Trimming took 4 bases from V and 9 from J, leaving 19 bases between them. The chain's CDR3 is CASSSGTVGLGPQHF. DNA of the CDR3: TGTGCCAGCAGTTCCGGGACCGTAGGACTCGGGCCCCAGCATTTT.

This chain connects TRBV5-1 to TRBJ2-1; D might be TRBD1 (6 bases). The ends were cut back, 7 bases at V and 5 bases at J, with 16 bases in the middle. This CDR3 has 14 residues. The germline CDR1 and CDR2 sequences are SGHRS and YFSETQ. CDR3 bases: TGCGCCAGCGGAAGCGCGACAGGCAACAATGAGCAGTTCTTC. It codes for CASGSATGNNEQFF.

The rearrangement links TRBV28 to TRBJ2-2; TRBD2 matches at 16 bases. V lost 6 bases and J lost 6; bases outside the gene matches: 13. The CDR3 consists of 19 residues. Germline assignment: CDR1 MDHEN and CDR2 SYDVKM. The CDR3 protein is CASRPAGLAGGLLAGELFF. As DNA, the CDR3 is TGTGCCAGCAGACCAGCGGGACTAGCGGGGGGGCTCCTAGCCGGGGAGCTGTTTTTT. Filled out from reference TRBV28 and TRBJ2-2, the complete variable domain reads DVKVTQSSRYLVKRTGEKVFLECVQDMDHENMFWYRQDPGLGLRLIYFSYDVKMKEKGDIPEGYSVSREKKERFSLILESASTNQTSMYLCASRPAGLAGGLLAGELFFGEGSRLTVL.

This clonotype came up a few times. This chain links TRBV6-6 with TRBJ2-1, with 9 bases identical to TRBD2. Germline assignment: CDR1 MNHNY and CDR2 SVGAGI (reference sequence). Trimming cost V 6 bases and J 4 bases; bases outside gene matches: 13. This CDR3 has 17 residues. CDR3 loop: CASRPGGSGSQYNEQFF. Here the CDR3 DNA reads TGTGCCAGCAGGCCGGGTGGTAGCGGGAGTCAATACAATGAGCAGTTCTTC.

The chain couples TRBV25-1 to TRBJ2-5; no definite D call. Germline assignment: CDR1 MGHDK and CDR2 SYGVNS. V lost 5 bases to trimming and J lost 2 bases, with 12 bases between them. CDR3 length equals 14 residues. The CDR3 DNA follows: TGTGCCAGCAGTCTAAAGCGATATCAAGAGACCCAGTACTTC. This gives the protein CASSLKRYQETQYF.